This TCR beta chain was documented in a study of T cells in Graves' hyperthyroidism and ophthalmopathy. Broader study findings: Ophthalmopathy onset followed model prediction by a median about six months. In blood, most of the thyroid clonotypes expanded above 0.001 were also present.

Amplified TCR beta CDR3 regions derived from RNA transcripts. The primer set for the first-round RT-PCR of the TCR CDR3 was HTBI. Each CDR3 protein is one row after TCRdb ran MiXCR on the multiplex PCR reads. The sample lists 560,000 or so distinct CDR3 sequences; 20% were seen once. Reasons for excluding patients were uncontrolled infection, other autoimmune disease, pregnancy or lactation. More than 8.5 ml of fresh peripheral blood supplied the PBMCs. Germline CDR1 is MDHEN and CDR2 is SYDVKM. The CDR3 runs to 15 residues. Trimming removed 5 bases from V and 10 bases from J; junction bases left unmatched: 13. This clonotype has a handful of counts. Its specificity is not known.

V is TRBV28 and J is TRBJ2-2; 7 bases are a match to TRBD1. The source material was blood. The receptor's source is a middle-aged man with Graves' ophthalmopathy. The CDR3 nucleotides are TGTGCCAGCAGTCCACCGACAGGGCTCAGGACGGAGCTGTTTTTT. This encodes CASSPPTGLRTELFF.